The rows below give T cell receptor beta chains drawn from one sample of a study of blood T cells in healthy people across ages. A single record per CDR3 protein comes from TCRdb applying MiXCR to the 5' RACE reads. Among over a million distinct CDR3 sequences, around 45% were seen once, and the ten largest hold approximately 19%. The sequenced material came from blood. These TCRs come from a woman in her sixties or seventies in good health. Both conserved end residues are part of each CDR3.

TRBV29-1	TRBJ2-7	CSVEKAYEQYF
TRBV6-2/TRBV6-3	TRBJ2-1	CASSYLGGRSVMEQFF
TRBV10-3	TRBJ2-1	CAISGTSGRANEQFF
TRBV4-1	TRBJ2-2	CASSQDLGQGDTGELFF
TRBV12-3/TRBV12-4	TRBJ2-1	CASSLTLGGRRGEQFF
TRBV20-1	TRBJ2-7	CSAPGTSMIEQYF
TRBV5-1	TRBJ2-7	CASSFSRLGHEQYF
TRBV13	TRBJ2-1	CASSFRGAEMRLNEQFF
TRBV12-3/TRBV12-4	TRBJ1-6	CASRSGATYNSPLHF
TRBV6-6	TRBJ2-3	CASSYRSGPTDTQYF
TRBV20-1	TRBJ2-1	CSASWLAGAVSYNEQFF
TRBV12-3/TRBV12-4	TRBJ2-1	CASNHQRHSYNEQFF
TRBV18	TRBJ1-2	CASSATGAPNYGYTF
TRBV5-6	TRBJ2-1	CASSYRTSGSPLGNEQFF
TRBV10-3	TRBJ1-5	CAISESINQPQHF
TRBV6-1	TRBJ1-5	CASRSRGFQPQHF
TRBV29-1	TRBJ2-1	CSVQGANEQFF
TRBV6-1	TRBJ1-1	CASSELTGLNTEAFF
TRBV6-5	TRBJ2-5	CASSSLQGGETQYF
TRBV27	TRBJ1-2	CASSDAANYGYTF
TRBV7-2	TRBJ2-3	CASSYSRGTDTQYF
TRBV27	TRBJ2-7	CASSNSGTSGAYEQYF
TRBV14	TRBJ2-1	CASSQDHLAGALEQFF
TRBV6-2/TRBV6-3	TRBJ2-7	CASSYSTGSFNEQYF
TRBV20-1	NA	CSAWDLSTANEQYF
TRBV6-2/TRBV6-3	TRBJ2-3	CASSYRSGRSTDTQYF
TRBV7-9	TRBJ1-1	CASSSGGQGGRGTEAFF
TRBV7-8	TRBJ2-7	CAISLVGRTASYEQYF
TRBV12-3/TRBV12-4	TRBJ2-1	CASSSQGSNEQFF
TRBV28	NA	CASSVARGHYEQYF
TRBV6-5	TRBJ2-5	CASSLTGGTLQETQYF
TRBV2	TRBJ2-1	CASSEAGGSYSHEQFF
TRBV9	TRBJ1-3	CASSVVASGNTIYF
TRBV27	TRBJ2-7	CASRWNQAGGPYEQYF
TRBV15	TRBJ2-7	CATSFRLAGKVNEQYF
TRBV12-3/TRBV12-4	TRBJ2-5	CACSPFQETQYF
TRBV4-1	TRBJ2-1	CASSQNRALNNEQFF
TRBV18	TRBJ2-1	CASSRDRGKNEQFF
TRBV12-3/TRBV12-4	TRBJ1-5	CASSSKGRGNQPQHF
TRBV4-2	TRBJ2-3	CASSHGLAGGSRTDTQYF
TRBV20-1	TRBJ2-5	CSAWDRNWGETQYF